The 30 T cell receptor beta chains listed next were all sequenced from one sample in a study of cytomegalovirus exposure and HLA in healthy donors. Use of 60 Vbeta and 13 Jbeta primers characterized the PCR. TCRdb's table, derived via immunoSEQ multiplex PCR, lists solely in-frame clones and lacks some. Among roughly 180,000 clones listed, about 80% were seen once. Sequenced sample: PBMCs. The receptor source for this set is a woman younger than 30 in good health and CMV-seropositive.

In its sample, this clone was seen a few times. V and J are TRBV30 and TRBJ1-6; TRBD1 matches at 8 bases. Germline lookup yields CDR1 GTSNPN and CDR2 SVGIG (reference sequence). V trimming: 3 bases; J trimming: 7 bases; junction bases outside the gene matches: 5. The CDR3 has 14 amino acids. Written as DNA, the CDR3 is TGTGCCTGGAGCCTACAGGGGGAGAATTCACCCCTCCACTTT. Translating it yields CAWSLQGENSPLHF. The entire variable domain, with the rest obtained from reference TRBV30 and TRBJ1-6, is as follows: SQTIHQWPATLVQPVGSPLSLECTVEGTSNPNLYWYRQAAGRGLQLLFYSVGIGQISSEVPQNLSASRPQDRQFILSSKKLLLSDSGFYLCAWSLQGENSPLHFGNGTRLTVT.

This chain connects TRBV7-6 to TRBJ2-1, with TRBD1 as a possible D gene (5 bases). Deletions cut 7 bases from V and 3 bases from J, with 13 bases between. The CDR3 runs 14 residues. Germline V CDR1 and CDR2: SGHVS, FNYEAQ. The CDR3 is CASIPGFGYNEQFF. As DNA, the CDR3 is TGTGCCAGCATCCCAGGGTTCGGCTACAATGAGCAGTTCTTC.

The count of this clone is one. The chain joins TRBV6-4 to TRBJ1-2, with 8 positions matching TRBD1. There are 17 residues in the CDR3. Germline V lookup: CDR1 MRHNA, CDR2 SNTAGT. With V trimmed by 3 bases and J by 1 base, 10 bases remained unmatched. The CDR3: CASSERTGSSLNYGYTF. In DNA form, the CDR3 reads TGTGCCAGCAGTGAACGGACAGGGAGTTCCCTTAACTATGGCTACACCTTC.

The chain joins TRBV2 to TRBJ2-7; 9 bases are a match to TRBD1. The germline V gene encodes CDR1 SNHLY and CDR2 FYNNEI. The CDR3 covers 15 residues. Trimming at V came to 7 bases and at J to 5 bases, leaving 12 bases not matched to a gene. The CDR3 region has the DNA TGTGCCAGCACTCTAAGGGGGACAGGGATCCACGAGCAGTACTTC. It translates to CASTLRGTGIHEQYF.

The chain employs TRBV30 and TRBJ2-3; D is ambiguous. V lost 2 bases and J lost 1, with 7 bases in between. Germline V lookup: CDR1 GTSNPN, CDR2 SVGIG (reference sequence). This CDR3 spans 13 amino acids. CDR3 nucleotide sequence: TGTGCCTGGAGTTCCCTTGGCACAGATACGCAGTATTTT. Residues: CAWSSLGTDTQYF.

This sequence joins TRBV5-1 and TRBJ1-2; TRBD1 matches 7 bases. The V and J ends lost 5 bases and 3 bases, in that order; junction bases with no gene match: 16. Germline CDR1 SGHRS, CDR2 YFSETQ. The CDR3 has 17 residues. The CDR3 DNA reads as TGCGCCAGCAGGGACTTCCCGGGACAGCGTTTAGACTATGGCTACACCTTC. Its protein product is CASRDFPGQRLDYGYTF. Full variable domain (remainder filled in from reference TRBV5-1 and TRBJ1-2): KAGVTQTPRYLIKTRGQQVTLSCSPISGHRSVSWYQQTPGQGLQFLFEYFSETQRNKGNFPGRFSGRQFSNSRSEMNVSTLELGDSALYLCASRDFPGQRLDYGYTFGSGTRLTVV.

The chain couples TRBV10-2 to TRBJ1-2, with D tentatively TRBD1 (5 bases). Looked up from germline, CDR1 is WSHSY and CDR2 is SAAADI. The V end was cut by 4 bases, the J end by 4 bases, with 16 bases between. The CDR3 extends over 15 amino acids. This CDR3 reads CASSVGDFRVYGYTF. The CDR3 DNA is TGCGCCAGCAGTGTAGGGGATTTCCGTGTCTATGGCTACACCTTC.

The V gene is TRBV6-1, the J gene TRBJ1-4, with 7 positions matching TRBD1. V lost 0 bases and J lost 7; bases outside the gene matches: 5. Germline CDR1 MNHNS, CDR2 SASEGT. This CDR3 spans 15 amino acids. The CDR3: CASSEAPGGREKLFF. The CDR3 coding sequence is TGTGCCAGCAGTGAAGCGCCAGGGGGGCGTGAAAAACTGTTTTTT.

In its sample, this clone was seen a few times. This sequence joins TRBV6-1 and TRBJ2-3; 7 nucleotides agree with TRBD1. J was trimmed by 1 base and V by 0 bases; bases with no gene match: 1. Germline values: CDR1 MNHNS, CDR2 SASEGT. The CDR3 has 15 amino acids. The chain's CDR3 is CASSEAQGGTDTQYF. As DNA, the CDR3 is TGTGCCAGCAGTGAAGCCCAGGGGGGCACAGATACGCAGTATTTT.

This clone has more than one count but fewer than ten. The rearrangement links TRBV7-3 to TRBJ2-5; 8 bases are a match to TRBD2. The end of the DNA fits TRBJ2-7 better, so the J call may be wrong. The CDR3 sequence is 17 residues long. In germline, CDR1 is SGHTA, CDR2 FQGTGA. Written as DNA, the CDR3 is TGTGCCAGCAGCTTGTATCGGGGGGGCTCTATTCACTACGAGCAGTACTTC. Amino acid sequence: CASSLYRGGSIHYEQYF.

This clone was recorded a few times. V is TRBV28 and J is TRBJ1-6; 8 bases are a match to TRBD1. The CDR3 is 15 residues long. V shed 5 bases and J 9 bases; nucleotides not matched to a gene: 9. The germline V gene encodes CDR1 MDHEN and CDR2 SYDVKM. The CDR3 is CASSIGQGPISPLHF. The CDR3 bases are TGTGCCAGCAGTATAGGACAGGGACCAATTTCACCCCTCCACTTT.

This clone appeared a few times. The chain links TRBV30 to TRBJ2-1, with TRBD2 matching over 8 bases. This CDR3 spans 15 amino acids. Per the germline V gene, CDR1 is GTSNPN and CDR2 is SVGIG (reference sequence). The trim removed 0 bases at V and 4 bases at J, leaving 5 bases unmatched. CDR3 nucleotides: TGTGCCTGGAGTGTAAGAGCGGGGGAATACAATGAGCAGTTCTTC. Its protein product is CAWSVRAGEYNEQFF. Looking up the rest from reference TRBV30 and TRBJ2-1 gives the full variable domain: SQTIHQWPATLVQPVGSPLSLECTVEGTSNPNLYWYRQAAGRGLQLLFYSVGIGQISSEVPQNLSASRPQDRQFILSSKKLLLSDSGFYLCAWSVRAGEYNEQFFGPGTRLTVL.

This chain connects TRBV28 to TRBJ1-2; D not resolved. This CDR3 is 12 amino acids long. From germline, CDR1 is MDHEN and CDR2 SYDVKM. Trimming removed 4 bases from V and 12 bases from J, with 15 bases in between. CDR3 sequence: CASSSRPLGHTF. DNA of the CDR3: TGTGCCAGCAGTTCTCGTCCCCTGGGCCACACCTTC.

The V and J genes are TRBV15 and TRBJ2-5, with D possibly being TRBD1 (5 bases). The CDR3 totals 15 residues. CDR1 and CDR2 from the germline V gene are LNHNV and YYDKDF (reference sequence). Between the trimmed V and J ends, which lost 2 bases and 0 bases, there was a span of 10 bases. DNA of the CDR3: TGTGCCACCAGCAGATCTCAGACAGACCAAGAGACCCAGTACTTC. Translated, it gives CATSRSQTDQETQYF.

This clone has only one observation. The chain combines TRBV28 with TRBJ2-6; D ambiguous. V lost 4 bases and J 2 bases, leaving 6 bases between the germline ends. CDR1 is MDHEN, CDR2 SYDVKM, per germline. This CDR3 comprises 14 residues. DNA for the CDR3: TGTGCCAGCAGTTCTAGAGCTGGGGCCAACGTCCTGACTTTC. It translates to CASSSRAGANVLTF.

The chain recombines TRBV19 with TRBJ1-6; D might be TRBD1 (6 bases). V lost 4 bases, J lost 7 bases, and 14 bases lay in between. Per the germline V gene, CDR1 is LNHDA and CDR2 is SQIVND (reference sequence). The CDR3 covers 15 residues. CDR3 sequence: CASSTGTGMNSPLHF. The CDR3 coding sequence is TGTGCCAGTAGTACAGGAACAGGGATGAATTCACCCCTCCACTTT.

This clone has only a few counts. V usage is TRBV7-2 and J usage is TRBJ2-7, with D maybe TRBD2 (5 bases). Looked up from germline, CDR1 is SGHTA and CDR2 is FQGNSA. The V end was cut by 2 bases, the J end by 4 bases, with 9 bases between. CDR3 size: 13 residues. In DNA, the CDR3 is TGTGCCAGCAGCTTAAATCGGGGTTACGAGCAGTACGTC. Protein sequence: CASSLNRGYEQYV.

V gene TRBV6-5 combines with J gene TRBJ1-5; D call uncertain. CDR1 MNHEY and CDR2 SVGAGI come from the germline V gene. This CDR3 has 13 residues. Trimming removed 6 bases at V and 3 bases at J, with 9 bases between. The CDR3 spells CASSEQHNQPQHF. The DNA of the CDR3 is TGTGCCAGCAGCGAACAGCACAATCAGCCCCAGCATTTT.

J is TRBJ2-7 and V is TRBV11-2, with TRBD1 matching over 9 bases. V trimming: 4 bases; J trimming: 4 bases; junction bases outside the gene matches: 8. Germline V gives CDR1 SGHAT, CDR2 FQNNGV. The CDR3 extends over 15 amino acids. CDR3 protein: CASSSGQGKGYEQYF. Here the CDR3 DNA reads TGTGCCAGCAGCTCCGGACAGGGGAAAGGGTACGAGCAGTACTTC.

The rearrangement uses TRBV5-1 and TRBJ1-2; D perhaps matches TRBD1 (5 bases). CDR3 length: 14 amino acids. The V end lost 6 bases, the J end lost 2 bases, and 14 bases lay between the germline ends. Germline lookup yields CDR1 SGHRS and CDR2 YFSETQ. The CDR3 coding sequence is TGCGCCAGCAAAGGACAAGGGTCAAACTATGGCTACACCTTC. It encodes CASKGQGSNYGYTF.

The chain carries TRBV6-1 and TRBJ2-3, with TRBD1 as a possible D gene (6 bases). The germline CDR1 and CDR2 sequences are MNHNS and SASEGT. Trimming stripped 10 bases from V and 4 bases from J, with 15 bases between. The CDR3 length is 13 residues. For the CDR3, the DNA is TGTGCCACCCTGACAGGTGGAGCAGATACGCAGTATTTT. Residues: CATLTGGADTQYF.

J is TRBJ2-1 and V is TRBV28, with TRBD2 matching over 9 bases. This CDR3 contains 12 residues. V dropped 3 bases and J dropped 9; count of bases not matched to a gene: 0. Germline V gene data show CDR1 as MDHEN and CDR2 as SYDVKM. Written as DNA, the CDR3 is TGTGCCAGCAGTTTGCGGGAGGGTGAGCAGTTCTTC. This translates into CASSLREGEQFF.

The CDR3: CASSGFGITDTQYF. The CDR3 DNA reads as TGTGCCAGCAGTGGATTCGGGATCACAGATACGCAGTATTTT. The V call is TRBV6-6, the J call TRBJ2-3, with D possibly TRBD2 on 5 matching bases. The germline V gene has CDR1 MNHNY and CDR2 SVGAGI (reference sequence). This CDR3 is 14 amino acids long. V lost 5 bases, J lost 2 bases, and 11 bases lay in between.

CDR3 bases: TGTGCCAGCAGTGCGGACCAAGAGACCCAGTACTTC. The encoded protein is CASSADQETQYF. V is TRBV7-9 and J is TRBJ2-5; D uncertain. The V end lost 6 bases, the J end lost 0 bases, and 5 bases lay between the germline ends. CDR3 length: 12 amino acids. Germline values: CDR1 SEHNR, CDR2 FQNEAQ (reference sequence).

The V call is TRBV5-1, the J call TRBJ2-1, with 7 bases that match TRBD1. The CDR3 extends over 15 amino acids. Germline assignment: CDR1 SGHRS and CDR2 YFSETQ. V gave up 3 bases and J gave up 7 bases; unmatched junction bases: 10. The DNA for the CDR3 is TGCGCCAGCAGCTATGGACAGGTCCTATTGAATGAGCAGTTCTTC. Translating gives CASSYGQVLLNEQFF.

The chain uses TRBV7-9 and TRBJ2-1; TRBD2 agrees at 7 bases. Germline-derived CDR1 and CDR2 are SEHNR and FQNEAQ (reference sequence). Trimming removed 1 base from V and 6 bases from J; junction bases left unmatched: 6. The CDR3 totals 15 residues. This chain's CDR3 is CASSLERTSGNEQFF. DNA for the CDR3: TGTGCCAGCAGCTTAGAGCGGACTAGTGGCAATGAGCAGTTCTTC.

This chain links TRBV28 with TRBJ1-2, with a tentative D call TRBD1 (6 bases). V lost 3 bases and J 4 bases, leaving 12 bases between the germline ends. Looked up from germline, CDR1 is MDHEN and CDR2 is SYDVKM. The CDR3 is made up of 14 amino acids. The CDR3 DNA sequence: TGTGCCAGCAGTTTCGGGGGGCGAGGCTATGGCTACACCTTC. Translation gives CASSFGGRGYGYTF.

This clone has a single count. The chain carries TRBV5-6 and TRBJ2-1; possible D gene TRBD1, 6 bases. The CDR3 loop spans 13 amino acids. Germline loops: CDR1 SGHDT, CDR2 YYEEEE. V lost 2 bases, J lost 9 bases, and 12 bases lay in between. CDR3 residues: CASSLLVGGEQFF. The CDR3 DNA reads TGTGCCAGCAGCTTATTAGTAGGGGGTGAGCAGTTCTTC.

The chain combines TRBV2 with TRBJ1-5; 8 bases are a match to TRBD1. V shed 4 bases and J 2 bases; nucleotides not matched to a gene: 16. Germline V gene sequence: CDR1 SNHLY, CDR2 FYNNEI. This CDR3 region has 19 residues. Here the CDR3 reads CASSANIGTGRSGNQPQHF. In DNA form, the CDR3 reads TGTGCCAGCAGTGCAAACATCGGGACAGGAAGGTCGGGCAATCAGCCCCAGCATTTT.

The chain joins TRBV30 to TRBJ1-1, with D maybe TRBD1 (5 bases). V lost 0 bases to trimming and J lost 7 bases, with 12 bases between them. The CDR3 runs 13 residues. From germline, CDR1 is GTSNPN and CDR2 SVGIG (reference sequence). CDR3 nucleotides: TGTGCCTGGAGTGTACTAAGGGGAATTGAAGCTTTCTTT. The encoded protein is CAWSVLRGIEAFF.